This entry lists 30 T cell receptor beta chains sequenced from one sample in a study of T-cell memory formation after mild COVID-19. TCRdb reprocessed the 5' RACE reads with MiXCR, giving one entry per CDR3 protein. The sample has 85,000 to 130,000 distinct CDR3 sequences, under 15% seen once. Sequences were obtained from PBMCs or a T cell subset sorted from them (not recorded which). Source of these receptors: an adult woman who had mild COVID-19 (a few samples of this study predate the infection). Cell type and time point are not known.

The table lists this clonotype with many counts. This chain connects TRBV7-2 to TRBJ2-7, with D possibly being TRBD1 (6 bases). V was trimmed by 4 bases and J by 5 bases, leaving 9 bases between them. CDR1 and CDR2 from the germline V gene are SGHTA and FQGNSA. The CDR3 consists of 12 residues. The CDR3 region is CASSSYRDEQYF. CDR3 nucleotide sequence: TGTGCCAGCAGCTCTTACAGGGACGAGCAGTACTTC.

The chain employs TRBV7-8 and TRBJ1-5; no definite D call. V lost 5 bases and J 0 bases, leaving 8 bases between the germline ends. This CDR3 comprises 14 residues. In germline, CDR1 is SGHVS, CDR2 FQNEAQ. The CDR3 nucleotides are TGTGCCAGCAGCCAGAAGTATAGCAATCAGCCCCAGCATTTT. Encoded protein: CASSQKYSNQPQHF.

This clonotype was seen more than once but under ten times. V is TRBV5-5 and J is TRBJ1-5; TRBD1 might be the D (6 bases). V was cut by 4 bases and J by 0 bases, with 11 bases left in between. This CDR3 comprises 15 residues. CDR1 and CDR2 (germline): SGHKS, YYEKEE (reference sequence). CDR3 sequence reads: CASSKGEDSNQPQHF. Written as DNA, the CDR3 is TGTGCCAGCAGCAAGGGGGAAGATAGCAATCAGCCCCAGCATTTT. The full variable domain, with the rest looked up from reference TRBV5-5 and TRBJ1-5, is DAGVTQSPTHLIKTRGQQVTLRCSPISGHKSVSWYQQVLGQGPQFIFQYYEKEERGRGNFPDRFSARQFPNYSSELNVNALLLGDSALYLCASSKGEDSNQPQHFGDGTRLSIL.

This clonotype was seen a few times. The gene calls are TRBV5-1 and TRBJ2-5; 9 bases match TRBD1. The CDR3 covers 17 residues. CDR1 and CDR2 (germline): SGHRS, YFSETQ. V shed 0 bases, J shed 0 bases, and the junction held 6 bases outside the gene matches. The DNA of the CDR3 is TGCGCCAGCAGCTTGGACTGGGACAGGGAATACCAAGAGACCCAGTACTTC. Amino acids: CASSLDWDREYQETQYF.

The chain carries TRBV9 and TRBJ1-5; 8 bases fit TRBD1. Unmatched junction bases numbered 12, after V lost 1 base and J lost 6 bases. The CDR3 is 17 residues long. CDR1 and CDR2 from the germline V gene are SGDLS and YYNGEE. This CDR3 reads CASSVPGPGGYSQPQHF. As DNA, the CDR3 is TGTGCCAGCAGCGTACCAGGTCCAGGGGGCTATAGTCAGCCCCAGCATTTT.

The CDR3 DNA is TGTGCCAGCAGTTTACAGGTCAACTATGGCTACACCTTC. Translation: CASSLQVNYGYTF. The rearrangement joins TRBV27 to TRBJ1-2; no clear D gene. This CDR3 contains 13 residues. V lost 2 bases to trimming and J lost 2 bases, with 6 bases between them. Germline CDR1 MNHEY, CDR2 SMNVEV (reference sequence).

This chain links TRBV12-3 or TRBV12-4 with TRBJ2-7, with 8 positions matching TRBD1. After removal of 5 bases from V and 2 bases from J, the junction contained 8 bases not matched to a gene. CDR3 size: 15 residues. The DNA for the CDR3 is TGTGCCAGCAGTCCCCGGGACAGGCCAACCTACGAGCAGTACTTC. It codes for CASSPRDRPTYEQYF.

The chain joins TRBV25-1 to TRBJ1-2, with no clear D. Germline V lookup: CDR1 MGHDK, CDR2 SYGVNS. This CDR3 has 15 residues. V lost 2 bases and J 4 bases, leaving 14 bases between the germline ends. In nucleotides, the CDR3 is TGTGCCAGCAGTGAAGGAGGCGCGTCACCCTATGGCTACACCTTC. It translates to CASSEGGASPYGYTF.

CDR3 DNA: TGTGCCAGCAGTCCTGATGACAGGTTTTATGAAAAACTGTTTTTT. It yields the protein CASSPDDRFYEKLFF. The chain joins TRBV12-3 or TRBV12-4 to TRBJ1-4; tentative D call: TRBD1 (6 bases). V lost 5 bases, J lost 6 bases, and 16 bases lay in between. The CDR3 extends over 15 amino acids.

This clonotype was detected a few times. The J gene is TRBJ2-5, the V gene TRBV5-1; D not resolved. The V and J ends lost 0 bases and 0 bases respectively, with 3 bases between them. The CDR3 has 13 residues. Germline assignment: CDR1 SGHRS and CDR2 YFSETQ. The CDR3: CASSLVDQETQYF. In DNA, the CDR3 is TGCGCCAGCAGCTTGGTTGACCAAGAGACCCAGTACTTC.

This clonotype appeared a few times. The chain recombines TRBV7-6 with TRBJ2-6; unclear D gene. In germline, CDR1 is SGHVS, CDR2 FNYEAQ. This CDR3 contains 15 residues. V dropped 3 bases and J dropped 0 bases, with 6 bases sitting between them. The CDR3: CASSFADSGANVLTF. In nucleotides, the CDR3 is TGTGCCAGCAGCTTTGCAGACTCTGGGGCCAACGTCCTGACTTTC.

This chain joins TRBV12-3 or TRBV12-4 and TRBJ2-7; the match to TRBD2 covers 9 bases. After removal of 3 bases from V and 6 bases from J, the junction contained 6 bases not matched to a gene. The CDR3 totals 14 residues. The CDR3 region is CASSLAGGPLEQYF. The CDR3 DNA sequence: TGTGCCAGCAGTTTGGCGGGAGGGCCTCTCGAGCAGTACTTC.

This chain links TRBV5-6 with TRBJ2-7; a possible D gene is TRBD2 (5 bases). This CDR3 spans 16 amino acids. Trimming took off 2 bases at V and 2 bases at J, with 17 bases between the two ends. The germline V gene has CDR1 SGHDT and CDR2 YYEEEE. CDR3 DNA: TGTGCCAGCAGCTTTGCGTTCGGGCCGGGAACCTACGAGCAGTACTTC. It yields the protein CASSFAFGPGTYEQYF.

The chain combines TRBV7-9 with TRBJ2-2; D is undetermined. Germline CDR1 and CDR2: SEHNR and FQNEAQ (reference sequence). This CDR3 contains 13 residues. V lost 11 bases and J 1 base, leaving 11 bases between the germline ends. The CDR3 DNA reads TGTGCCTCTGGACCCTTGAACACCGGGGAGCTGTTTTTT. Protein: CASGPLNTGELFF.

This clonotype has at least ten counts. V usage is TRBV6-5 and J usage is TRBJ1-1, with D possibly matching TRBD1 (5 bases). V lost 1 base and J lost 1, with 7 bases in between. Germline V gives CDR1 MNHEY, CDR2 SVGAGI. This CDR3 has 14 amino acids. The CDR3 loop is CASSYWQGNTEAFF. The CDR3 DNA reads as TGTGCCAGCAGTTACTGGCAGGGGAACACTGAAGCTTTCTTT.

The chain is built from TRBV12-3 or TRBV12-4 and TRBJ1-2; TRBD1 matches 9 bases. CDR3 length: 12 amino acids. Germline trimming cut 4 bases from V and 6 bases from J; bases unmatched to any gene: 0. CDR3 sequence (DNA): TGTGCCAGCAGTTGGACAGGGGATGGCTACACCTTC. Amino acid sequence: CASSWTGDGYTF.

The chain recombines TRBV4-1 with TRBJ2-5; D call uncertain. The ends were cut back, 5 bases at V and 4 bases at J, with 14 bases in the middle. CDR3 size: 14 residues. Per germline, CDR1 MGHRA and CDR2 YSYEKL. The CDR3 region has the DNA TGCGCCAGCAGCTATTCCGGTGTTGGAGAGACCCAGTACTTC. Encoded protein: CASSYSGVGETQYF.

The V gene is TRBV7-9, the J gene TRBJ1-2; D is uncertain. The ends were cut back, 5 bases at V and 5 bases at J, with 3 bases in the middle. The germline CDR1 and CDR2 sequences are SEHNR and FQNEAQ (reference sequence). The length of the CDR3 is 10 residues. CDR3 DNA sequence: TGTGCCAGCAGCCTATATGGCTACACCTTC. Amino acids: CASSLYGYTF.

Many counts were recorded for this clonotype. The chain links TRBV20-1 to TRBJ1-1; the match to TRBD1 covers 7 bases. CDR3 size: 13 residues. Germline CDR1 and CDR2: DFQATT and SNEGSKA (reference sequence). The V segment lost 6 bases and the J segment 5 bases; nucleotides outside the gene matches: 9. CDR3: CSARRGLSTEAFF. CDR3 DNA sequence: TGCAGTGCCAGGAGGGGGCTTTCGACTGAAGCTTTCTTT.

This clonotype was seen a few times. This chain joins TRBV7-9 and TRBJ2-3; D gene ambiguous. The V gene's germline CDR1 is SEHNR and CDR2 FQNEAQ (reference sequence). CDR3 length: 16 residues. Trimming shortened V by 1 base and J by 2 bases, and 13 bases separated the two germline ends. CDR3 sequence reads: CASSLGYSSLTDTQYF. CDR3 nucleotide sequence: TGTGCCAGCAGCTTAGGCTACAGTTCGCTCACAGATACGCAGTATTTT. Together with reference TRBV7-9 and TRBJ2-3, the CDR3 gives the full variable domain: DTGVSQNPRHKITKRGQNVTFRCDPISEHNRLYWYRQTLGQGPEFLTYFQNEAQLEKSRLLSDRFSAERPKGSFSTLEIQRTEQGDSAMYLCASSLGYSSLTDTQYFGPGTRLTVL.

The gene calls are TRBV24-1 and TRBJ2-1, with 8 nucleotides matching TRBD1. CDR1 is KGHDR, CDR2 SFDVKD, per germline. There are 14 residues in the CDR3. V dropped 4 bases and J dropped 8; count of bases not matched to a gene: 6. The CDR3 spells CATSESDRGDEQFF. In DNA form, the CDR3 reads TGTGCCACCAGTGAGTCTGACAGGGGCGATGAGCAGTTCTTC.

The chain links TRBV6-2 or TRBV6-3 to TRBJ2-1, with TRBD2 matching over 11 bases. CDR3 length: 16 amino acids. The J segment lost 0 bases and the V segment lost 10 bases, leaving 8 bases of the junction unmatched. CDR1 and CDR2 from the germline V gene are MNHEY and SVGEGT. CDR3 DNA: TGTGCCACCCAACCGGGACTAGCGGTCTCCTACAATGAGCAGTTCTTC. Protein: CATQPGLAVSYNEQFF.

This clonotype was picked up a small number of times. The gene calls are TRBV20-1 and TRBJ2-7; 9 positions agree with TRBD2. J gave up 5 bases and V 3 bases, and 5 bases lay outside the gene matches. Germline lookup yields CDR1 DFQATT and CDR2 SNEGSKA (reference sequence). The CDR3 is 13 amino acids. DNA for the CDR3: TGCAGTGCTAGGACAGGGACTAGCAACGAGCAGTACTTC. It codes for CSARTGTSNEQYF.

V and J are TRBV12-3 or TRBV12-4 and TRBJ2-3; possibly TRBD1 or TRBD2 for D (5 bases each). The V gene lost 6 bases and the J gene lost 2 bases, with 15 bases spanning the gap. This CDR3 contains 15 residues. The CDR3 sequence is CASRTGTIITDTQYF. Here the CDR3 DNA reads TGTGCCAGCAGGACCGGGACCATAATCACAGATACGCAGTATTTT.

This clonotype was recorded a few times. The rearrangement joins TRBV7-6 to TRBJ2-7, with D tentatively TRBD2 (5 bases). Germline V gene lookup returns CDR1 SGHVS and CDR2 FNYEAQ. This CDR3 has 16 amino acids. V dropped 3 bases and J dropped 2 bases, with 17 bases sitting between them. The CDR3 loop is CASSFVGEQKTYEQYF. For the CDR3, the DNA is TGTGCCAGCAGCTTTGTGGGAGAACAAAAAACCTACGAGCAGTACTTC.

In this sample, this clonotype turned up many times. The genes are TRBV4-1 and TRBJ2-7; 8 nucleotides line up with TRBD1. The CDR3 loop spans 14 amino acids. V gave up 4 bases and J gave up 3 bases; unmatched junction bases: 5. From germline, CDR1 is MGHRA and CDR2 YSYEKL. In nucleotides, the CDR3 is TGCGCCAGCAGCCCTGGACAGGGTGACTACGAGCAGTACTTC. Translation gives CASSPGQGDYEQYF.

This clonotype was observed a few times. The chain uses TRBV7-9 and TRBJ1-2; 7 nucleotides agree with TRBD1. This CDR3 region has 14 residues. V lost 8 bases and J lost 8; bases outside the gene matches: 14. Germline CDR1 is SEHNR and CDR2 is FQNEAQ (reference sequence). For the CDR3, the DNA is TGTGCCAGCTCTCCAGGGACAGAGATCCCCGGCTACACCTTC. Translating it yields CASSPGTEIPGYTF.

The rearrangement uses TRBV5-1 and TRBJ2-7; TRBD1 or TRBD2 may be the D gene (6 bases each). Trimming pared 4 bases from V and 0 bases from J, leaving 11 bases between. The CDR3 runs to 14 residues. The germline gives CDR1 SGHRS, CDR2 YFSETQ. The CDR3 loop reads CASSPGASSYEQYF. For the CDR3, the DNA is TGCGCCAGCAGCCCGGGGGCTAGCTCCTACGAGCAGTACTTC.

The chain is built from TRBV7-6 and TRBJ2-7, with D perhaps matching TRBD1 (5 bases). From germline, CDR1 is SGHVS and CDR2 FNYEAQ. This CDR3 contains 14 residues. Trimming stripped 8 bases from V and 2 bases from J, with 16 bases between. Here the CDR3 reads CASSQTTDTYEQYF. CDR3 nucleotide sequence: TGTGCCAGCTCCCAAACCACGGACACCTACGAGCAGTACTTC. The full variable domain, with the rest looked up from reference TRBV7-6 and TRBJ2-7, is GAGVSQSPRYKVTKRGQDVALRCDPISGHVSLYWYRQALGQGPEFLTYFNYEAQQDKSGLPNDRFSAERPEGSISTLTIQRTEQRDSAMYRCASSQTTDTYEQYFGPGTRLTVT.

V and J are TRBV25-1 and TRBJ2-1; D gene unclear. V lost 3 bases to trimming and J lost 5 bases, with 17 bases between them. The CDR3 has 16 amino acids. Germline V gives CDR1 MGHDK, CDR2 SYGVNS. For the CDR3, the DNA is TGTGCCAGCAGTGAGGTCTGGCGGAATGGGGACAATGAGCAGTTCTTC. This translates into CASSEVWRNGDNEQFF.